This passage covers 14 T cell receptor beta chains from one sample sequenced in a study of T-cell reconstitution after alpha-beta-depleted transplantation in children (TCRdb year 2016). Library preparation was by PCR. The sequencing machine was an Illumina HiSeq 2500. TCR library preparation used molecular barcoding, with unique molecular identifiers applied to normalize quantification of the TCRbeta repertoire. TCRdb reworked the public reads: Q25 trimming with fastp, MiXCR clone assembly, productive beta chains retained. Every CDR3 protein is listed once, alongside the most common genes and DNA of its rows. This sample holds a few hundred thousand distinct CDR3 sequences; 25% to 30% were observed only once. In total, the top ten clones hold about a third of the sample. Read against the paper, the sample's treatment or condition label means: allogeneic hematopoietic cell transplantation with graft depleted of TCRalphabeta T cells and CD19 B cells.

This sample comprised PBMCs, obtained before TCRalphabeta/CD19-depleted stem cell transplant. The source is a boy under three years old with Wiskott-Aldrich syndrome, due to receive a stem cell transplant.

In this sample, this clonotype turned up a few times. The chain's CDR3 is CASSQAPPGSLYEQYF. DNA of the CDR3: TGTGCCAGCAGCCAAGCACCACCGGGCTCCTTATACGAGCAGTACTTC. V usage is TRBV27 and J usage is TRBJ2-7; D unresolved. Germline CDR1 MNHEY, CDR2 SMNVEV (reference sequence). Trimming removed 6 bases from V and 4 bases from J, with 22 bases in between. CDR3 size: 16 residues.

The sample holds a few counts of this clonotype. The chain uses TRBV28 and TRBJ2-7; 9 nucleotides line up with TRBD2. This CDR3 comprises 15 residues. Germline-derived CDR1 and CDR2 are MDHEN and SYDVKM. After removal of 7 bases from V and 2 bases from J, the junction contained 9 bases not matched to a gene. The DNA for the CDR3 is TGTGCCAGCACCATAGGTCCTAGCGGGGCCTACGAGCAGTACTTC. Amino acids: CASTIGPSGAYEQYF.

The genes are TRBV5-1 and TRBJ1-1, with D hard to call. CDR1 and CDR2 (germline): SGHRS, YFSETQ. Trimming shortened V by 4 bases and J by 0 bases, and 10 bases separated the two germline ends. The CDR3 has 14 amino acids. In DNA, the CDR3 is TGCGCCAGCAGCCGGTCAAATCTGAACACTGAAGCTTTCTTT. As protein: CASSRSNLNTEAFF. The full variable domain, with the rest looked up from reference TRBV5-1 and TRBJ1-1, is KAGVTQTPRYLIKTRGQQVTLSCSPISGHRSVSWYQQTPGQGLQFLFEYFSETQRNKGNFPGRFSGRQFSNSRSEMNVSTLELGDSALYLCASSRSNLNTEAFFGQGTRLTVV.

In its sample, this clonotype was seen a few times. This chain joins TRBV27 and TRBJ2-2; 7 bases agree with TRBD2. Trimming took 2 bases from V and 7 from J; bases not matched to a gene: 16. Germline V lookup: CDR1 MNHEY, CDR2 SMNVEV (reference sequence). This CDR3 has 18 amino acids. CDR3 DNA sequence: TGTGCCAGCAGTTTACCTCCTGGGATGGCGGGAGTAGGCGGGGAGCTGTTTTTT. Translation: CASSLPPGMAGVGGELFF.

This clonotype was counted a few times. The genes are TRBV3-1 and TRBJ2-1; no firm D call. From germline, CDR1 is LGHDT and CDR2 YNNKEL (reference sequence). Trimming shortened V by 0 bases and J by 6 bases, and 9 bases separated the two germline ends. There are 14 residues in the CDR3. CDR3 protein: CASSQEGRSNEQFF. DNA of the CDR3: TGTGCCAGCAGCCAAGAAGGACGGAGCAATGAGCAGTTCTTC.

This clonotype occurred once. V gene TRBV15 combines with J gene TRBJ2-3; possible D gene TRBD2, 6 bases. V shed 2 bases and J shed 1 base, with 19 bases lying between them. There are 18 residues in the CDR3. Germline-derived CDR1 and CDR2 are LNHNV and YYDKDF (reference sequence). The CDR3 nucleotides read TGTGCCACCAGCAGACCGGGACTCCGGGTAGTGGGCACAGATACGCAGTATTTT. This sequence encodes CATSRPGLRVVGTDTQYF.

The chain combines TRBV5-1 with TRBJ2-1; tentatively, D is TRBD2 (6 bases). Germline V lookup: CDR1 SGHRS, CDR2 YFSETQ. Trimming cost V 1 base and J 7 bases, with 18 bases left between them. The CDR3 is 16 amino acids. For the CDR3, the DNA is TGCGCCAGCAGCTTGACGCGGGCGGGACTGGGGAATGAGCAGTTCTTC. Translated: CASSLTRAGLGNEQFF. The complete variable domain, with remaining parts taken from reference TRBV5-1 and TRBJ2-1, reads KAGVTQTPRYLIKTRGQQVTLSCSPISGHRSVSWYQQTPGQGLQFLFEYFSETQRNKGNFPGRFSGRQFSNSRSEMNVSTLELGDSALYLCASSLTRAGLGNEQFFGPGTRLTVL.

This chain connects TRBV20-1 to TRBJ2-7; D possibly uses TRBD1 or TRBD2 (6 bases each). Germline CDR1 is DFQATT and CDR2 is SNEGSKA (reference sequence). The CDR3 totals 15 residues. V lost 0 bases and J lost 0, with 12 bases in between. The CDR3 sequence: CSARDRRGFSYEQYF. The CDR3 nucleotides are TGCAGTGCTAGAGATCGGAGGGGGTTCTCCTACGAGCAGTACTTC.

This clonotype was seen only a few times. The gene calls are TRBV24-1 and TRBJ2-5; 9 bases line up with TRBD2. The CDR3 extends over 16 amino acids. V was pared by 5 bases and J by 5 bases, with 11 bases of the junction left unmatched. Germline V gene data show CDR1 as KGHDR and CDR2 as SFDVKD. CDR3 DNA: TGTGCCACCAGTGTAGATCCTAGCGGGAAATATGAGACCCAGTACTTC. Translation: CATSVDPSGKYETQYF.

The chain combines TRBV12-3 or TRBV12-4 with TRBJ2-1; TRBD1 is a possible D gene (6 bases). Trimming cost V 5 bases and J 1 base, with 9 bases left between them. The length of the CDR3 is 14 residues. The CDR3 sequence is CASSRTVSYNEQFF. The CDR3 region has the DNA TGTGCCAGCAGTCGGACAGTTTCCTACAATGAGCAGTTCTTC.

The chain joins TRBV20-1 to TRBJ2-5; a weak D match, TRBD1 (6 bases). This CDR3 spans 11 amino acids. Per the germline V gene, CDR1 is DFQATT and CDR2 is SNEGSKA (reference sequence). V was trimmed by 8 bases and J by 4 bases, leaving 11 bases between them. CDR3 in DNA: TGCAGTCTTGGGGGCCGAGAGACCCAGTACTTC. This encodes CSLGGRETQYF.

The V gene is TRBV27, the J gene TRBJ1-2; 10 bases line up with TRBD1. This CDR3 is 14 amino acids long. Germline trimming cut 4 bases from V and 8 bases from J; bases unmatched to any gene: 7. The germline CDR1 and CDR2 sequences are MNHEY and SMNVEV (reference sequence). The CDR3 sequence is CASSSDRGPGGYTF. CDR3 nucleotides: TGTGCCAGCAGTTCCGACAGGGGGCCGGGCGGCTACACCTTC.

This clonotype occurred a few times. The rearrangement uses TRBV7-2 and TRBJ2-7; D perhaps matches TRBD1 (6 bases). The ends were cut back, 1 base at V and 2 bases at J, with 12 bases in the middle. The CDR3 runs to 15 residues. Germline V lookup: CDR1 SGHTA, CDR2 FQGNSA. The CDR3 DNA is TGTGCCAGCAGCTTAGATGGGACACCAACCTACGAGCAGTACTTC. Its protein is CASSLDGTPTYEQYF.

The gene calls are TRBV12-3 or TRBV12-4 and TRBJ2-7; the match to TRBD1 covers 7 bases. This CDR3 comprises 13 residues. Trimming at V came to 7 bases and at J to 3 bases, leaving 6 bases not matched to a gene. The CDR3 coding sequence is TGTGCCAGCAATACAGGGGTCGGCTACGAGCAGTACTTC. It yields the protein CASNTGVGYEQYF.